Here is one TCR beta chain with its context. No antigen is known for it. With 60 Vbeta and 13 Jbeta primers, the PCR was carried out. Profiling relied on immunoSEQ multiplex PCR, and the TCRdb table lists in-frame clones only, not all of them. The table lists more than 150,000 clones, 82% of them singletons, with 1.5% in the top ten. This entry belongs to a study of cytomegalovirus exposure and HLA in healthy donors. Study information: Researchers previously reported finding fewer than 120 million unique TCR beta sequences from approximately 190 million T cells.

V was shortened by 9 bases and J by 10 bases, with 27 bases between the two germline ends. The germline gives CDR1 LGHNT, CDR2 FRNRAP. The CDR3 has 15 residues. Whole-study results and caveats: What a later analysis showed was that several of the most significant clusters appeared linked to common viral pathogens. Investigators reported 150 to 200 TCR beta chains as tied to cytomegalovirus.

Samples came from healthy bone marrow donors. The sequencing sample was made of PBMCs. V is TRBV12-5 and J is TRBJ1-2; maybe TRBD1 (5 bases). The TCR originated in a middle-aged man in good health and CMV-seronegative. CDR3 sequence: CASTGGAGTWRDYTF. CDR3 in DNA: TGTGCTAGCACGGGAGGGGCCGGGACCTGGAGGGACTACACCTTC.